This paragraph covers one T cell receptor (beta chain) sequence. The antigen is not known. Data came from immunoSEQ multiplex PCR; TCRdb stores just in-frame clones and leaves some out. The sample has several thousand clones, roughly 80% seen once; the top ten hold more than 1.5%. The data were taken from a study of follicular helper T cells after annual influenza vaccination. Germline CDR1 is MGHRA and CDR2 is YSYEKL. The CDR3 is made up of 16 amino acids. Trimming removed 0 bases from V and 7 bases from J, with 18 bases in between. Time point meaning: 2015-2016 season, pre-vaccination. Adults were given seasonal inactivated influenza vaccine, and blood CD4 subsets were sorted before and after vaccination. Each time point used 40 to 100 mL of blood. ICOS+CD38+ and ICOS-CD38- fractions were sorted from non-naive CD4+CXCR5+PD-1+ cells. Study results and limitations: Day 7 ICOS+CD38+ clones later appeared mostly in ICOS-CD38- cTfh.

The chain links TRBV4-1 to TRBJ1-1; D perhaps matches TRBD1 (6 bases). The sample here was CXCR5+ CD38- circulating T follicular helper cells from blood, taken on the day of influenza vaccination. Documented subset: circulating Tfh, non-naive CD4+CXCR5+PD-1+ (ICOS+CD38+ or ICOS-CD38-). This TCR was recovered from an adult who received the influenza vaccine. Written as DNA, the CDR3 is TGCGCCAGCAGCCAAGAAGACAGGCCCCTCGGAAGTGAAGCTTTCTTT. Protein sequence: CASSQEDRPLGSEAFF.